The subject of this entry is one T cell receptor beta chain. This clonotype showed up just a few times. What antigen it recognizes has not been identified. Base-call qualities are not available, and no considerably larger clone is one nucleotide away. These data come from a study of human T cells and chemical hapten exposure (dated by TCRdb to about 2021). Some background on the complete study: For sensitization, 2% DPC in acetone was applied to a 2 cm by 2 cm area of upper inner arm skin. Patch tests used Finn chambers with 0.01% DPC on the upper back, scored after 6 days by International Contact Dermatitis Research Group standards. Alopecia areata with under or over 50% scalp involvement, alopecia totalis and alopecia universalis were represented in the patient cohort, which was mostly female. Weekly therapeutic DPC doses were additionally applied to the scalp of patients throughout the roughly 24-week study period. Libraries were pooled for sequencing, and variation in per-sample TCR yields was attributed mainly to small differences in library volumes within the pool. Peripheral blood TCR repertoire changes were tracked in vivo in alopecia patients during primary and secondary sensitization to the hapten diphenylcyclopropenone (DPC). Blood samples were taken from patients before sensitization (week 0) and at 2, 6 and about 24 weeks after DPC sensitization. Blood for TCR sequencing was provided by twenty-nine alopecia patients at one to four time points (pre-sensitization, 2, 6 and 24 weeks).

Study-wide findings and limitations: Patch test score was positively correlated with the number of PT1 expanded TCRs, with significance at thresholds 8, 16 and 32 but not at 4. Expanded TCRs formed significantly more large CDR3 similarity clusters than pre-sensitization or healthy control sets, consistent with antigen-driven responses. After repeated subsampling, changes were observed in the strength of the expansion versus patch-test correlation and in the threshold at which the correlation became significant. Alopecia, a presumed autoimmune disease, was present in all patients, so the immune response of the patients might differ from that of healthy individuals. No change with DPC sensitization was found in the number of TCRs above 1 in 1000 frequency, and no evidence of global repertoire structure alterations was found.

What this sample's time point label stands for: patch test 1, 2 weeks after DPC sensitization. Interpreted using the paper, the treatment or condition label stands for: therapeutic diphenylcyclopropenone sensitization with weekly scalp DPC. At every patch-test visit, the blood draw took place before the patch test was put on. Patients were eligible if aged 18 to 70, diagnosed with alopecia and judged suitable for DPC therapy, and pregnant patients were excluded. Total RNA was extracted from unfractionated whole blood that had been collected in Tempus Blood RNA tubes. The library was generated by RACE. Instrument on record: NextSeq 500. Library preparation attached unique molecular identifiers to individual cDNA molecules for quantitative, reproducible TCR counting. Each blood RNA sample was used to sequence both TCR alpha and TCR beta chains. The original pipeline was this. The median number of TCRs per sample was around 100,000, ranging from about 20,000 to 750,000. The Decombinator software suite was used to annotate the V, J and CDR3 of the TCR reads. To make PS versus PT1 abundance plots, every sample was subsampled to the same number of TCRs (28,000). Expanded TCRs were defined as absent before sensitization and observed at least eight times at the 2-week time point. In-frame beta chains were kept once TCRdb had trimmed the public reads at Q25 with fastp and called clones with MiXCR. Rows with a matching CDR3 protein are joined into one entry that keeps the most common DNA and genes. The V and J calls and clone size are TCRdb's, not the authors'. This sample comprises 85,000 to 100,000 distinct CDR3 sequences, about an eighth of them detected only once. In total, the top ten clones hold 2.1% of the sample.

V was cut back by 5 bases and J by 2 bases, leaving a gap of 10 bases between them. Taken from cysteine to phenylalanine, the CDR3 has 13 residues. Of the read, only the CDR3 DNA is kept; its 39 bases are in frame from base 1. Per the germline V gene, KGHSH is the CDR1 and LQKENI is the CDR2. The sample was whole blood, taken in connection with sensitization to the hapten diphenylcyclopropenone (DPC). The chain is assembled from TRBV18 and TRBJ2-7, and TRBD1 may be the D gene, going by 6 matching bases. This TCR came from a woman between 40 and 50 years old with alopecia areata. Some clones in this sample may be carry-over from other donors' samples. DNA sequence: TGTGCCAGCTCATCCAGGGGACCCTACGAGCAGTACTTC. Translated, this gives CASSSRGPYEQYF.